This TCR beta chain appears in the sequencing data of a study of blood T cells in healthy people across ages (dated by TCRdb to about 2015). With respect to the entire study: In model experiments, template switching captured roughly one uniquely barcoded TCR beta cDNA molecule for every two T cells. To track age-related changes in TCR beta repertoire diversity, the study relied on deep sequencing normalized with unique cDNA molecular identifiers. Donors were grouped into four age groups: young (average 16 years), middle-aged (about 40), aged (roughly 62) and long-lived (approximately 75). To avoid experimental bias, donors of different ages were distributed randomly across sequencing lanes. Using the same blood draw, the study looked at two additional independent replicas of 1 million unique cDNA reads for two donors, one aged 18 to 30 and the other aged 80 or older. Overall study outcomes, separate from this receptor: Estimates of total diversity from one million sequenced T cells were regarded as lower bounds and underestimates. Compared with the aged group, the long-lived group had more naive CD4+ T cells, fewer expanded clones and increased TCR diversity, a pattern suggesting age selection. Observed TCR beta diversity correlated strongly with the percentage of naive T cells measured by flow cytometry. Observed TCR beta diversity per million T cells fell roughly linearly with age, and a significant reduction was already apparent by age roughly 40. Because donor CMV infection status was unknown, age-related changes in expanded clonotypes were potentially confounded. Because profiling used bulk unsorted PBMCs, naive and antigen-experienced compartments could not be compared conclusively.

Donors were a few dozen systemically healthy Caucasian individuals from Russia aged roughly 6 to 90 years. Each donor gave about 9.8 milliliters of peripheral blood, drawn into EDTA-treated Vacutainer tubes. Ficoll-Paque density-gradient centrifugation was used to isolate PBMCs, with at least 6.5 million per sample. Trizol reagent was used to extract total RNA from the PBMCs, yielding at least 6 micrograms per sample. For every donor, flow cytometry on a PBMC aliquot measured the percentage of naive CD45RAhigh/CD27high T cells. The library was built by means of 5' RACE. Sequencing was carried out with an Illumina HiSeq 2500. The second PCR ran for about 7 to 11 cycles and used a J-beta primer mix along with a sample-barcoded 5' primer. Each TCR beta cDNA molecule received a unique molecular identifier from a template-switch 5' adaptor carrying 12 random nucleotides. At least 2.5 million CDR3-containing paired-end reads were obtained from each sample. First-strand cDNA was synthesized from all RNA with the Mint cDNA synthesis kit, primed by a TRBC-specific oligonucleotide. Following uracil-DNA glycosylase treatment, a first 18-cycle PCR with universal primers M1SS and BC2_uni_R was performed on all cDNA. In the authors' own workflow: Each sample was normalized by randomly selecting 1 million high-quality reads, each carrying a distinct molecular identifier. Reads with shared molecular identifiers were discarded instead of being binned into consensus sequences. MiTCR, run with a Q25 quality threshold and the strictest error-elimination algorithm, handled CDR3 identification, clonotype clustering and error correction. A nonparametric unseen species model with Euler transformation was used to estimate a lower bound on total TCR beta diversity. The public sequencing data were trimmed at Q25 with fastp and processed into clonotypes with MiXCR by TCRdb, which kept only in-frame beta chains. Rows merge per CDR3 protein into single entries with the most common DNA and genes. The V and J calls here are based on TCRdb, not the publication. Within this sample are about 640,000 distinct CDR3 sequences, with under 70% of them counted one time only. 30% to 45% of the sample is held by the ten biggest clonotypes.

Reading from cysteine to phenylalanine, the CDR3 counts 15 amino acids. The kept DNA is CDR3 alone, 45 bases in frame from the first base. CDR1 and CDR2 are drawn from the germline V gene: SNHLY, FYNNEI. V has 6 bases trimmed and J has 2 bases trimmed; junction bases matching no gene number 5. This clonotype was counted only a few times. The antigen it binds to is not known. No qualities accompany the bases; no much larger clone lies one base away. The receptor chain draws on TRBV2 and TRBJ2-3; 10 central nucleotides agree with TRBD2. The receptor's source is a man in his 60s in good health. Sample: blood. The base sequence is TGTGCCAGCAGCTTTAGCGGGGGGTTCACAGATACGCAGTATTTT. It translates as CASSFSGGFTDTQYF. Outside the CDR3, residues come from the reference TRBV2 and TRBJ2-3 proteins, so the full variable domain is: EPEVTQTPSHQVTQMGQEVILRCVPISNHLYFYWYRQILGQKVEFLVSFYNNEISEKSEIFDDQFSVERPDGSNFTLKIRSTKLEDSAMYFCASSFSGGFTDTQYFGPGTRLTVL.